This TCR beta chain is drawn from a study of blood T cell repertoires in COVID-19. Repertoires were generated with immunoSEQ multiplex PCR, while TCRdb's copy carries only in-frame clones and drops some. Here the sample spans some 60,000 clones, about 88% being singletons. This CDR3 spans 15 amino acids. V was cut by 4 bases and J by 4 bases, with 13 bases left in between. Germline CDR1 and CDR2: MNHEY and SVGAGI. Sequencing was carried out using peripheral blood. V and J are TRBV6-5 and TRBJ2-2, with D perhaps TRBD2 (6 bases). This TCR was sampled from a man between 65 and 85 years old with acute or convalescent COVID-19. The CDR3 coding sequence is TGTGCCAGCAGTTGGAGGGTGGGTAGCACCGGGGAGCTGTTTTTT. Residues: CASSWRVGSTGELFF.